The clone carrying this T cell receptor beta chain was picked up many times. The sample is drawn from a study of regulatory T cells in long-lasting Graves disease. V was pared by 0 bases and J by 4 bases, with 25 bases between. This CDR3 contains 19 residues. Germline-derived CDR1 and CDR2 are DFQATT and SNEGSKA (reference sequence). The time point denotes: newly diagnosed GD, antithyroid drugs for less than 3 months. Researchers made the TCR library from RNA that was extracted from PBMCs. To make TCR beta libraries, researchers used iRepertoire HTBI primers and Arm-PCR of CDR3 regions. As originally analysed: Sequenced samples collectively carried 55 to 80 TRBV and 14 to 15 TRBJ segments. MiXCR, run by TCRdb on the multiplex PCR reads, gives a single entry per CDR3 protein. The V and J calls follow TCRdb's processing rather than the paper's. The data hold roughly 360,000 distinct CDR3 sequences, with around 11% observed a single time.

This sample also belongs to another study, concerning T cells in Graves' hyperthyroidism and ophthalmopathy. Turning to that study: Carried out on the TCR CDR3, a first-round RT-PCR used the HTBI primer set.

The rearrangement joins TRBV20-1 to TRBJ2-1, with D possibly TRBD2 on 7 matching bases. This clonotype was sampled from a woman aged 18-35 years with Graves disease. Source: peripheral blood mononuclear cells (PBMCs), taken at new diagnosis, from a patient treated with antithyroid drugs. For the CDR3, the DNA is TGCAGTGCTAGAGATCTGGGGGGGCCCTTCACCCAATTATACAATGAGCAGTTCTTC. This encodes CSARDLGGPFTQLYNEQFF.